Detailed here is one T cell receptor beta chain. J gave up 7 bases and V 3 bases, and 3 bases lay outside the gene matches. Germline CDR1 KGHDR, CDR2 SFDVKD. The CDR3 is 15 amino acids. The data are from a study of blood T cell repertoires in COVID-19. Whole-study context: Samples of COVID-19 (acute and convalescent) were obtained from the United States, Italy and Spain.

Method: immunoSEQ multiplex PCR; TCRdb's copy keeps in-frame clones and lacks some. The sample shows about 14,000 clones, about 87% of them seen only once. What was sequenced was peripheral blood. The TCR comes from a human donor in a cohort sampled during active COVID-19. The chain is built from TRBV24-1 and TRBJ2-1; 12 nucleotides agree with TRBD1. Here the CDR3 DNA reads TGTGCCACCAGTGATCCGGGACAGGGGGCGAATGAGCAGTTCTTC. Its protein is CATSDPGQGANEQFF.